This TCR beta chain was sequenced in a study of cytomegalovirus exposure and HLA in healthy donors. The table lists this clone with a few counts. The CDR3 covers 15 residues. CDR1 and CDR2 from the germline V gene are SEHNR and FQNEAQ (reference sequence). Trimming took off 3 bases at V and 3 bases at J, with 12 bases between the two ends. In the PCR, 60 Vbeta and 13 Jbeta primers were used. The repertoire was sequenced with immunoSEQ multiplex PCR; TCRdb's copy has only in-frame clones and lacks some. The data contain around 170,000 clones, 75% to 85% of them seen just once; the ten biggest clones take up about 1.6%.

This clonotype was sampled from a man younger than 30 in good health and CMV-seronegative. What was sequenced was PBMCs. J is TRBJ2-1 and V is TRBV7-9; no reliable D call. The DNA of the CDR3 is TGTGCCAGCAGCTTCCGAACGGTAAACTACAATGAGCAGTTCTTC. It translates to CASSFRTVNYNEQFF.